The sequence of this T cell receptor (beta chain) was determined in a study of tissue T cells after allogeneic stem cell transplantation. The CDR3 contains 13 residues. Germline CDR1 FNHDT, CDR2 SITEND (reference sequence). V was cut by 2 bases and J by 10 bases, with 14 bases left in between. Regarding time point: mouse harvest day 7 after allogeneic transplant. Tail vein injection delivered 10^7 T-cell-depleted bone marrow cells and 10^6 splenic CD5+ T cells. B6 (H2b) cells into BALB/c (H2d) mice; tissues taken at day 7 or 14. The table came from immunoSEQ multiplex PCR; TCRdb's copy has only in-frame clones and leaves some out. Among some 6,300 clones, under 55% were seen once, and the ten largest hold 6.5% to 9%. Whole-study findings and limits: Anatomically similar tissues had similar TCR repertoires within each patient. Some tissue clones might be persisting host cells; their alloreactivity or antigen specificity was not determined. Shared clones across patients were few; motif clustering revealed tissue-specific shared signatures.

As to this clone: Its antigen remains unidentified. Mouse gene names apply. The CDR3 is cut off 1 residue early in the read; its end comes from the germline J gene.

This clonotype originated in a female BALB/c mouse given C57BL/6 T cells with graft-versus-host disease after an allogeneic hematopoietic cell transplant. Sequencing was performed on gut tissue. The chain recombines TRBV19 with TRBJ2-3; D unclear. The CDR3 reads CASSIGRPSPLYF. The DNA read from the CDR3 is TGTGCCAGCAGTATCGGTAGGCCATCCCCGCTGTAT.